The 19 T cell receptor beta chains listed next were all sequenced from one sample in a study of blood T cells in healthy people across ages. Alongside a J-beta primer mix, a sample-barcoded 5' primer served in a second PCR lasting 7 to 11 cycles. Each CDR3 protein is one row after TCRdb ran MiXCR on the 5' RACE reads. The data hold 1.5 million to 2 million distinct CDR3 sequences, with around 40% observed a single time. The sequencing sample was made of blood. The receptors here all came from a human donor in good health.

This clonotype came up a few times. This chain connects TRBV7-2 to TRBJ2-5; TRBD2 agrees at 10 bases. The junction had 17 bases not matched to a gene; V was cut back by 5 bases and J by 11 bases. The CDR3 spans 16 residues. Per germline, CDR1 SGHTA and CDR2 FQGNSA. CDR3 region: CASSPPRAGGPGEQYF. DNA for the CDR3: TGTGCCAGCAGCCCTCCCCGAGCGGGGGGGCCGGGTGAGCAGTACTTC.

The rearrangement uses TRBV2 and TRBJ2-3, with TRBD2 identical over 8 bases. The CDR3 consists of 15 residues. Germline V gene lookup returns CDR1 SNHLY and CDR2 FYNNEI. The V and J ends lost 7 bases and 6 bases, in that order; junction bases with no gene match: 12. CDR3 bases: TGTGCCAGCACCTTGAGGACTAGCAGGGGTGATACGCAGTATTTT. This codes for CASTLRTSRGDTQYF.

This rearrangement joins TRBV5-6 to TRBJ2-1, with 7 bases that match TRBD1. The germline CDR1 and CDR2 sequences are SGHDT and YYEEEE. The CDR3 extends over 16 amino acids. J was trimmed by 2 bases and V by 2 bases; bases with no gene match: 7. The CDR3 spells CASSLTGEGPYNEQFF. CDR3 coding DNA: TGTGCCAGCAGCTTAACAGGGGAAGGGCCCTACAATGAGCAGTTCTTC. Variable domain in full (rest from reference TRBV5-6 and TRBJ2-1): DAGVTQSPTHLIKTRGQQVTLRCSPKSGHDTVSWYQQALGQGPQFIFQYYEEEERQRGNFPDRFSGHQFPNYSSELNVNALLLGDSALYLCASSLTGEGPYNEQFFGPGTRLTVL.

This clonotype was observed a few times. The gene calls are TRBV12-3 or TRBV12-4 and TRBJ1-2; 11 bases map to TRBD1. V lost 4 bases, J lost 7 bases, and 8 bases stayed unmatched. This CDR3 comprises 15 residues. The CDR3 sequence is CASSSGQGARGGYTF. The CDR3 DNA reads as TGTGCCAGCAGTTCCGGACAGGGGGCGAGGGGTGGCTACACCTTC.

This clonotype showed up just a few times. The J gene is TRBJ1-6, the V gene TRBV9; D unresolved. In germline, CDR1 is SGDLS, CDR2 YYNGEE. V was pared by 3 bases and J by 8 bases, with 9 bases between. The CDR3 runs to 13 residues. The CDR3 spells CASSAAVDSPLHF. CDR3 bases: TGTGCCAGCAGCGCCGCGGTGGATTCACCCCTCCACTTT. Looking up the rest from reference TRBV9 and TRBJ1-6 gives the full variable domain: DSGVTQTPKHLITATGQRVTLRCSPRSGDLSVYWYQQSLDQGLQFLIQYYNGEERAKGNILERFSAQQFPDLHSELNLSSLELGDSALYFCASSAAVDSPLHFGNGTRLTVT.

This clonotype was seen more than once but under ten times. The gene calls are TRBV6-6 and TRBJ2-4; D unclear. This CDR3 has 14 amino acids. Germline-derived CDR1 and CDR2 are MNHNY and SVGAGI (reference sequence). The germline V and J ends were trimmed by 8 bases and 3 bases, with 14 bases remaining between them. In nucleotides, the CDR3 is TGTGCCAGCCAGGCCGCGGATGACAAAAACATTCAGTACTTC. It specifies CASQAADDKNIQYF.

This clonotype was seen a few times. This chain links TRBV27 with TRBJ1-2; D call uncertain. Trimming removed 0 bases at V and 4 bases at J, with 15 bases between. Germline CDR1 reads MNHEY; CDR2 reads SMNVEV (reference sequence). The CDR3 covers 16 residues. In DNA, the CDR3 is TGTGCCAGCAGTTTATCCTCAACCGGACTGCCCTATGGCTACACCTTC. This encodes CASSLSSTGLPYGYTF.

This clonotype occurred a few times. V gene TRBV20-1 combines with J gene TRBJ2-5; 11 bases map to TRBD2. Unmatched junction bases numbered 11, after V lost 6 bases and J lost 11 bases. The CDR3 has 13 amino acids. The germline gives CDR1 DFQATT, CDR2 SNEGSKA (reference sequence). The CDR3 nucleotides read TGCAGTGCAAAACTAGCGGGGGTAGGAGAGCAGTACTTC. This encodes CSAKLAGVGEQYF.

Only one count was recorded for this clonotype. The chain links TRBV3-1 to TRBJ1-2; D ambiguous. The CDR3 is 13 amino acids. Germline CDR1 and CDR2: LGHDT and YNNKEL (reference sequence). V shed 1 base and J shed 4 bases, with 7 bases lying between them. DNA for the CDR3: TGTGCCAGCAGCCAAGGACCGCTCTATGGCTACACCTTC. This gives the protein CASSQGPLYGYTF.

The chain combines TRBV15 with TRBJ2-7, with 7 positions matching TRBD2. Trimming removed 0 bases from V and 7 bases from J; junction bases left unmatched: 6. Germline V CDR1 and CDR2: LNHNV, YYDKDF (reference sequence). The CDR3 sequence is 14 residues long. This chain's CDR3 is CATSREASGNEQYF. CDR3 in DNA: TGTGCCACCAGCAGAGAGGCTAGCGGCAATGAGCAGTACTTC.

This clonotype has at least ten counts. This chain connects TRBV7-2 to TRBJ2-5, with D possibly TRBD1 on 5 matching bases. Trimming shortened V by 3 bases and J by 1 base, and 9 bases separated the two germline ends. Per the germline V gene, CDR1 is SGHTA and CDR2 is FQGNSA. CDR3 length: 14 amino acids. This CDR3 is CASSFQGSQETQYF. The CDR3 bases are TGTGCCAGCAGCTTTCAGGGTAGCCAAGAGACCCAGTACTTC. Based on the CDR3 plus reference TRBV7-2 and TRBJ2-5, the full variable domain is GAGVSQSPSNKVTEKGKDVELRCDPISGHTALYWYRQSLGQGLEFLIYFQGNSAPDKSGLPSDRFSAERTGGSVSTLTIQRTQQEDSAVYLCASSFQGSQETQYFGPGTRLLVL.

This chain's CDR3 is CSARRTSGGAGTDTQYF. The DNA of the CDR3 is TGCAGTGCTAGAAGGACTAGCGGGGGGGCAGGCACAGATACGCAGTATTTT. The chain has TRBV20-1 and TRBJ2-3, with TRBD2 matching over 15 bases. This CDR3 has 17 residues. Per the germline V gene, CDR1 is DFQATT and CDR2 is SNEGSKA (reference sequence). Germline trimming cut 2 bases from V and 1 base from J; bases unmatched to any gene: 4.

This clonotype was counted many times. The genes are TRBV29-1 and TRBJ1-1, with unresolved D. CDR1 and CDR2 (germline): SQVTM, ANQGSEA. CDR3 length equals 11 residues. The ends were cut back, 8 bases at V and 1 base at J, with 8 bases in the middle. The CDR3 protein is CSLHSNTEAFF. In nucleotides, the CDR3 is TGCAGCCTTCACTCGAACACTGAAGCTTTCTTT.

The sample holds a few counts of this clonotype. The CDR3 loop reads CASSPRVEEQFF. For the CDR3, the DNA is TGTGCCAGCAGCCCCCGCGTCGAAGAGCAGTTCTTC. The chain carries TRBV7-6 and TRBJ2-1, with unresolved D. Trimming removed 5 bases at V and 10 bases at J, with 12 bases between. The V gene's germline CDR1 is SGHVS and CDR2 FNYEAQ. There are 12 residues in the CDR3.

This chain uses TRBV12-3 or TRBV12-4 with TRBJ2-2; no definite D call. V gave up 3 bases and J gave up 4 bases, with 9 bases separating them. The CDR3 totals 14 residues. This CDR3 is CASSFGRSTGELFF. The CDR3 DNA reads as TGTGCCAGCAGTTTCGGGCGGAGCACCGGGGAGCTGTTTTTT.

The chain carries TRBV6-2 or TRBV6-3 and TRBJ1-1; the D is unclear. V was shortened by 6 bases and J by 1 base, with 12 bases between the two germline ends. The V gene's germline CDR1 is MNHEY and CDR2 SVGEGT. The CDR3 length is 14 residues. CDR3 loop: CASSTWAGNTEAFF. The CDR3 region has the DNA TGTGCCAGCAGCACTTGGGCGGGGAACACTGAAGCTTTCTTT.

V usage is TRBV7-2 and J usage is TRBJ1-1; a possible D gene is TRBD1 (6 bases). Germline CDR1 SGHTA, CDR2 FQGNSA. CDR3 length: 18 residues. Trimming removed 4 bases from V and 6 bases from J, with 27 bases in between. The CDR3 protein is CASSSGAGARGLRSEAFF. CDR3 nucleotide sequence: TGTGCCAGCAGCTCGGGCGCGGGGGCGAGGGGATTGCGGTCTGAAGCTTTCTTT.

V and J are TRBV20-1 and TRBJ1-1; D not certain. Trimming left V 5 bases short and J 0 bases short, with 13 bases between. The CDR3 has 14 amino acids. The V gene's germline CDR1 is DFQATT and CDR2 SNEGSKA (reference sequence). The CDR3 region is CSALLGFLNTEAFF. The CDR3 nucleotides are TGCAGTGCTCTCTTGGGCTTCCTGAACACTGAAGCTTTCTTT.

The chain has TRBV10-3 and TRBJ1-6, with 9 bases that match TRBD1. Germline CDR1 ENHRY, CDR2 SYGVKD. The V segment lost 5 bases and the J segment 10 bases; nucleotides outside the gene matches: 9. This CDR3 comprises 15 residues. The CDR3 here is CAISPTGGVGSPLHF. CDR3 DNA: TGTGCCATCAGTCCCACAGGGGGCGTTGGGTCACCCCTCCACTTT.